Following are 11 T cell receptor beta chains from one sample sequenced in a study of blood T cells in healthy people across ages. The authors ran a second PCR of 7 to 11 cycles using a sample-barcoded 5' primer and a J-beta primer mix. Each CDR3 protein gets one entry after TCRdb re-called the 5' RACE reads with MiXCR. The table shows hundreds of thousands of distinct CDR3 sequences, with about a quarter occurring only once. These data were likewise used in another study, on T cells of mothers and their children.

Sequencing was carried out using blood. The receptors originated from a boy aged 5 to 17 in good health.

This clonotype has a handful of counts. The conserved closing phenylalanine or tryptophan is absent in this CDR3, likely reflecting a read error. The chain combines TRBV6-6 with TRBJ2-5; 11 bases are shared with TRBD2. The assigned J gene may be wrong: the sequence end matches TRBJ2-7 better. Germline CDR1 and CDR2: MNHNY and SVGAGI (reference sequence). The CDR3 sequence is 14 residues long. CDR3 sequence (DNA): TGTGCCAGCAGTGGGACTAGCGGCTCCTACGAGCAGTACCTC. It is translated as CASSGTSGSYEQYL.

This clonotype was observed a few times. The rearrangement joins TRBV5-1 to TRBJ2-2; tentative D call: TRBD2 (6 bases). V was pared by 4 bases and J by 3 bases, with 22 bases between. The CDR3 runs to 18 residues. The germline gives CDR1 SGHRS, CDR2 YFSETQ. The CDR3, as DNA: TGCGCCAGCAGCCCCGGACTACCACGGGGGAGGTACACCGGGGAGCTGTTTTTT. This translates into CASSPGLPRGRYTGELFF.

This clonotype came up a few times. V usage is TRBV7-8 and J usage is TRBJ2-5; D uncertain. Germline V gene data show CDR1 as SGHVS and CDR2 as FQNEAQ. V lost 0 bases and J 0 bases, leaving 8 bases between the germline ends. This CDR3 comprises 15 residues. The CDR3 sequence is CASSLAVSNQETQYF. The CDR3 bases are TGTGCCAGCAGCTTAGCAGTCAGCAACCAAGAGACCCAGTACTTC.

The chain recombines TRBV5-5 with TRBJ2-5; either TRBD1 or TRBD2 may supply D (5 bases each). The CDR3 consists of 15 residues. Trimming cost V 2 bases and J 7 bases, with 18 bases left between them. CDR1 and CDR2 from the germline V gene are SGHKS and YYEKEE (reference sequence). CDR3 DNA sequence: TGTGCCAGCAGCTTCGAGGGGAACCGACCAACGACCCAGTACTTC. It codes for CASSFEGNRPTTQYF.

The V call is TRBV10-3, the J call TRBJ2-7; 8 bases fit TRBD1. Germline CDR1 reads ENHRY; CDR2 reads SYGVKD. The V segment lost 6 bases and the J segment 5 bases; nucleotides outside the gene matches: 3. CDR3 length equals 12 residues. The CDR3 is CAISRGLDEQYF. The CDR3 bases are TGTGCCATCAGCAGGGGGCTAGACGAGCAGTACTTC.

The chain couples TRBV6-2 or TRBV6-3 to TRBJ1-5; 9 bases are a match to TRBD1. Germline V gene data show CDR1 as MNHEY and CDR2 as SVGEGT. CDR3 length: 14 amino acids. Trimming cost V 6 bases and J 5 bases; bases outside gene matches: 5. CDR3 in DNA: TGTGCCAGCAGGCCTACAGGGGGCGATCAGCCCCAGCATTTT. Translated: CASRPTGGDQPQHF.

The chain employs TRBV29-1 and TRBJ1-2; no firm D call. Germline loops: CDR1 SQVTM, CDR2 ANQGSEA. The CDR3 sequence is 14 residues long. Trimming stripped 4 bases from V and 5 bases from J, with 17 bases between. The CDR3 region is CSVVPGLVGYGYTF. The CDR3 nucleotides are TGCAGCGTTGTACCGGGTCTTGTGGGGTATGGCTACACCTTC. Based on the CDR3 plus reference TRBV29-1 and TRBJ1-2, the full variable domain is SAVISQKPSRDICQRGTSLTIQCQVDSQVTMMFWYRQQPGQSLTLIATANQGSEATYESGFVIDKFPISRPNLTFSTLTVSNMSPEDSSIYLCSVVPGLVGYGYTFGSGTRLTVV.

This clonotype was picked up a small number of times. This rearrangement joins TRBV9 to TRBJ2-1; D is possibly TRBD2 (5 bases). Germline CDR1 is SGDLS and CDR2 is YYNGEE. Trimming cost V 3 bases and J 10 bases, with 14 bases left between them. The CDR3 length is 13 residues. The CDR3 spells CASSAPEVDEQFF. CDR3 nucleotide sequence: TGTGCCAGCAGCGCCCCGGAGGTGGACGAGCAGTTCTTC. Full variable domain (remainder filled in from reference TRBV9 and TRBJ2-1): DSGVTQTPKHLITATGQRVTLRCSPRSGDLSVYWYQQSLDQGLQFLIQYYNGEERAKGNILERFSAQQFPDLHSELNLSSLELGDSALYFCASSAPEVDEQFFGPGTRLTVL.

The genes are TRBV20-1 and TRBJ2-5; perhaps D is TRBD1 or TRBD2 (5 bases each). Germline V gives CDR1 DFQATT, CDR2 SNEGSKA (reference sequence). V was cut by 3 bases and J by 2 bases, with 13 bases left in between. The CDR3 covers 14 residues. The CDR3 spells CSARTLEGQETQYF. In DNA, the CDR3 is TGCAGTGCTAGGACACTAGAGGGGCAAGAGACCCAGTACTTC.

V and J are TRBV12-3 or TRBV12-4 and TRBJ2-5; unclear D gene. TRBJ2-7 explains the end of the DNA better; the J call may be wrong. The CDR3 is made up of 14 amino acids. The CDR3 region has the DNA TGTGCCAGCAGTTTAACGGACCGTTCCTACGAGCAGTACTTC. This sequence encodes CASSLTDRSYEQYF.

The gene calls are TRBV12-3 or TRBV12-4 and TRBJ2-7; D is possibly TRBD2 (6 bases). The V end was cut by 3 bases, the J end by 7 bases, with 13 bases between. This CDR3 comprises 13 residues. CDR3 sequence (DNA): TGTGCCAGCAGTTTTTCGGGAGTGGGTGAGCAGTACGTC. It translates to CASSFSGVGEQYV.